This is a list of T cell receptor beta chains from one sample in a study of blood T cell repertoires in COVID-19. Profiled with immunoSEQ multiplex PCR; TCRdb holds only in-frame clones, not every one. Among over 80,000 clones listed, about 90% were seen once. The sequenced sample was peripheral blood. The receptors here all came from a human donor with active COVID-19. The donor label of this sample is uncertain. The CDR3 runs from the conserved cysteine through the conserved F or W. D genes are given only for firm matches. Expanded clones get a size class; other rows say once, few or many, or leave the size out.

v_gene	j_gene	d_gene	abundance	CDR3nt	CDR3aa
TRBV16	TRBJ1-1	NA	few	TGTGCCAGCAGTTCAGGGGAAACTGAAGCTTTCTTT	CASSSGETEAFF
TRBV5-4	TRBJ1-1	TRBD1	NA	TGTGCCAGCAGTGCGACCGGGACAGTCAACACTGAAGCTTTCTTT	CASSATGTVNTEAFF
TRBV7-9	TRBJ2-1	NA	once	TGTGCCAGCAGCCCGGGGTCCTACAATGAGCAGTTCTTC	CASSPGSYNEQFF
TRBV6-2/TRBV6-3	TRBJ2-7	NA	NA	TGTGCCAGCAGTTGGGACACCTACGAGCAGTACTTC	CASSWDTYEQYF
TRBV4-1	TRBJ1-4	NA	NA	TGCGCCAGCAGCCAGCCCTCAGGGGCCGTAACTAATGAAAAACTGTTTTTT	CASSQPSGAVTNEKLFF
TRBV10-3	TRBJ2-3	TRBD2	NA	TGTGCCATCGCAGGGACTAGCGGGGGAGATACGCAGTATTTT	CAIAGTSGGDTQYF
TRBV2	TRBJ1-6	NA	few	TGTGCCAGCAGTGAAGGAAAATACAGGGATAATTCACCCCTCCACTTT	CASSEGKYRDNSPLHF
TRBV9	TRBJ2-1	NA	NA	TGTGCCAGCAGCCCACGACAGGGTTTGGGGGGGCAGTTCTTC	CASSPRQGLGGQFF
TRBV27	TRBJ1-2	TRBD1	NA	TGTGCCAGCAGTCCATTGGACAGGTATGGCTACACCTTC	CASSPLDRYGYTF
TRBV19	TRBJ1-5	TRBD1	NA	TGTGCCAGTGGCAGTCGAGGGACAGGCGATCATTTT	CASGSRGTGDHF
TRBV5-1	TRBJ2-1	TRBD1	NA	TGCGTCAGCGGGACAGGGGATTTTGGTGAGCAGTTCTTC	CVSGTGDFGEQFF
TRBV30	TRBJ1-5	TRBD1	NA	TGTGCCTGGCCTCCAGGGGACAGGGAGAGTCCTCAGCCCCAGCATTTT	CAWPPGDRESPQPQHF
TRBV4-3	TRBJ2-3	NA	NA	TGCGCCAGCAGCCAAGGAAGTACCCGGCAGGGCCCCACAGATACGCAGTATTTT	CASSQGSTRQGPTDTQYF
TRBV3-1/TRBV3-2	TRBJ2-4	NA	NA	TGTGCCAGCAGCCAAGATGGAACGGGGGTAAACATTCAGTACTTC	CASSQDGTGVNIQYF
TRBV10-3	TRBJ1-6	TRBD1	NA	TGTGCCATCAGTGAGTCGGACAGGGGGGACAATTCACCCCTCCACTTT	CAISESDRGDNSPLHF
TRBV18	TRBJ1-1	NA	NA	TGTGCCAGCTCACCAACCGGACAGAACACTGAAGCTTTCTTT	CASSPTGQNTEAFF
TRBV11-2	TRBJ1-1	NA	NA	TGTGCCAGCAGCTACCAAAGCAATACTGAAGCTTTCTTT	CASSYQSNTEAFF
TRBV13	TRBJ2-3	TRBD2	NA	TGTGCCAGCACCCGGACTAGCGGCACAGATACGCAGTATTTT	CASTRTSGTDTQYF
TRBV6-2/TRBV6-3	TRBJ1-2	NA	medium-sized	TGTGCCAGCAGTTACTCCGGGCAGGGGTATGGCTACACCTTC	CASSYSGQGYGYTF
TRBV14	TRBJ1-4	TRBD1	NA	TGTGCCAGCAGCCAACTCGACAGGGGAACTAATGAAAAACTGTTTTTT	CASSQLDRGTNEKLFF
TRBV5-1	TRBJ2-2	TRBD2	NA	TGCGCCAGCAGCCTGGAGGCTAGCGGGAACACCGGGGAGCTGTTTTTT	CASSLEASGNTGELFF
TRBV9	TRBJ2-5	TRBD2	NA	TGTGCCAGCAGCGTAGTAGCTAGCGGGGGAGCTAAACAAGAGACCCAGTACTTC	CASSVVASGGAKQETQYF
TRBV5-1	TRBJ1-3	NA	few	TGCGCCAGCAGCTTGGCCCCACGGGGGACCTCTGGAAACACCATATATTTT	CASSLAPRGTSGNTIYF
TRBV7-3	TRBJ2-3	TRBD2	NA	TGTGCCAGCAGCTCGAGCGGGGGGGCTGGAGATACGCAGTATTTT	CASSSSGGAGDTQYF
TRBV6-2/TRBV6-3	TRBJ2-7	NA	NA	TGTGCCAGCAGTTTCGGCGGGGGCGTAACCTCCTTC	CASSFGGGVTSF
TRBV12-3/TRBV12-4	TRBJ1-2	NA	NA	TGTGCCAGCAGTTTACAGGGGTATGGCTACACCTTC	CASSLQGYGYTF
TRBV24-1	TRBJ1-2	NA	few	TGTGCCACCAGTTCGGGATTCCTAAGATGCTATGGCTACACCTTC	CATSSGFLRCYGYTF